A selection of T cell receptor beta chains follows, all from one sample in a study of T-cell memory formation after mild COVID-19. TCRdb re-derived calls from the 5' RACE reads in MiXCR, one entry per CDR3 protein. The data show about 260,000 distinct CDR3 sequences, 8.2% seen once. Sequenced material: PBMCs or a T cell subset sorted from them (not recorded which). These receptors all stem from a young man who had mild COVID-19 (a few samples of this study predate the infection). Cell type and time point are not known. The CDR3 runs from the conserved cysteine through the conserved F or W. The order of the fields is J gene, D gene, clone size, V gene, CDR3 protein, CDR3 DNA. D genes are given only for firm matches. Some rows mark clone size as missing; the rest say once, few, many or name a class of expanded clone.

>TRBJ2-5|-|-|TRBV5-1
CASSQHEPQETQYF
TGCGCCAGCTCGCAACACGAACCACAAGAGACCCAGTACTTC
>TRBJ1-1|-|few|TRBV5-4
CAIPLGGRAFF
TGTGCCATCCCGCTCGGGGGGAGGGCTTTCTTT
>TRBJ1-6|-|few|TRBV27
CASSLFAGTNSPLHF
TGTGCCAGCAGTTTATTCGCAGGGACGAATTCACCCCTCCACTTT
>TRBJ2-3|-|few|TRBV6-5
CASSEPLAETQYF
TGTGCCAGCAGCGAGCCACTAGCAGAGACGCAGTATTTT
>TRBJ2-1|-|few|TRBV10-2
CASKRGGFEQFF
TGCGCCAGCAAGAGGGGGGGCTTTGAGCAGTTCTTC
>TRBJ1-2|-|many|TRBV30
CAWSVNYGYTF
TGTGCCTGGAGTGTGAACTATGGCTACACCTTC
>TRBJ2-6|-|few|TRBV7-8
CASSRTESGANVLTF
TGTGCCAGCAGCCGAACGGAGTCTGGGGCCAACGTCCTGACTTTC
>TRBJ1-2|TRBD1|-|TRBV28
CASSLYRQGWGYTF
TGTGCCAGCAGTTTATATCGACAGGGATGGGGCTACACCTTC
>TRBJ2-7|TRBD1|few|TRBV5-1
CASSSPGQGNEQYF
TGCGCCAGCAGCTCACCGGGACAGGGGAACGAGCAGTACTTC
>TRBJ1-6|-|few|TRBV5-6
CASSLGRWQINSPLHF
TGTGCCAGCAGCTTGGGGAGGTGGCAGATAAATTCACCCCTCCACTTT
>TRBJ1-3|TRBD1|-|TRBV5-1
CASSSGQGPGNTIYF
TGCGCCAGCAGCTCCGGACAGGGCCCGGGAAACACCATATATTTT
>TRBJ2-3|-|-|TRBV9
CASSVDYRLSADTQYF
TGTGCCAGCAGCGTAGATTACAGGTTGAGTGCAGATACGCAGTATTTT
>TRBJ1-1|-|-|TRBV6-6
CASSSLSPGAFF
TGTGCCAGCAGTTCCCTGTCCCCGGGAGCTTTCTTT
>TRBJ2-6|TRBD1|-|TRBV3-1
CASSPPPGGTGANVLTF
TGTGCCAGCAGCCCCCCCCCAGGGGGAACTGGGGCCAACGTCCTGACTTTC
>TRBJ1-2|TRBD1|-|TRBV5-1
CASSYRGRDYGYTF
TGCGCCAGCAGCTACAGGGGGCGCGACTATGGCTACACCTTC
>TRBJ1-1|-|few|TRBV7-2
CASTAIYRQAFF
TGTGCCAGCACCGCAATTTATCGTCAGGCTTTCTTT
>TRBJ1-1|-|-|TRBV20-1
CSARDRKGLSEAFF
TGCAGTGCTAGAGATCGGAAGGGACTCTCTGAAGCTTTCTTT
>TRBJ2-3|TRBD2|few|TRBV10-3
CAIRVSGGDTDTQYF
TGTGCCATCAGGGTTAGCGGGGGGGATACAGATACGCAGTATTTT
>TRBJ1-2|-|-|TRBV7-9
CASSPQPQGLDGYTF
TGTGCCAGCAGCCCGCAGCCCCAGGGGTTAGATGGCTACACCTTC